This is a list of T cell receptor beta chains from one sample in a study of blood T cell repertoires in COVID-19. Data came from immunoSEQ multiplex PCR; TCRdb stores just in-frame clones and leaves some out. The sample includes about 360,000 clones, more than 70% of them seen just once. The material sequenced was PBMCs or T cells enriched from blood (not recorded which). Every receptor here comes from a man aged 40-50 years in a cohort exposed to, infected with or recovered from COVID-19 (not recorded which). The CDR3 runs from the conserved cysteine through the conserved F or W. The D gene is left open where the match is weak. Where a row states a size, it is once, few, many or the class of an expanded clone; other rows omit it.

d_call: TRBD2; v_call: TRBV10-3; clone_size: NA; j_call: TRBJ2-2; cdr3_nt: TGTGCCATCTCGGCCAGGGAGGGGACCGGGGAGCTGTTTTTT; cdr3_aa: CAISAREGTGELFF
d_call: TRBD1; v_call: TRBV3-1/TRBV3-2; clone_size: NA; j_call: TRBJ1-2; cdr3_nt: TGTGCCAGCAGCCAGAACCGGGACAGGGGGCATGGCTACACCTTC; cdr3_aa: CASSQNRDRGHGYTF
d_call: NA; v_call: TRBV9; clone_size: few; j_call: TRBJ1-1; cdr3_nt: TGTGCCAGCACCCAGGGGTCTAGGCTGAACACTGAAGCTTTCTTT; cdr3_aa: CASTQGSRLNTEAFF
d_call: NA; v_call: TRBV27; clone_size: NA; j_call: TRBJ2-7; cdr3_nt: TGTGCCAGCAGTTTAGTTGCGGAAGGGAGCCTGCAGTACTTC; cdr3_aa: CASSLVAEGSLQYF
d_call: NA; v_call: TRBV5-1; clone_size: NA; j_call: TRBJ1-1; cdr3_nt: TGCGCCAGCAGCTTGTCGGGAGACGGGACCACTGAAGCTTTCTTT; cdr3_aa: CASSLSGDGTTEAFF
d_call: NA; v_call: TRBV6-1; clone_size: NA; j_call: TRBJ2-7; cdr3_nt: TGTGCCAGCAGTGATCCCCGGAGGCGCGAGCAGTACTTC; cdr3_aa: CASSDPRRREQYF
d_call: TRBD2; v_call: TRBV2; clone_size: NA; j_call: TRBJ2-1; cdr3_nt: TGTGCCAGCAGGGCGGGGACTAGCGGGAGAAAGTTCTTC; cdr3_aa: CASRAGTSGRKFF
d_call: NA; v_call: TRBV29-1; clone_size: NA; j_call: TRBJ2-7; cdr3_nt: TGCAGCGTGACGACAGAAACCTCCTACGAGCAGTACTTC; cdr3_aa: CSVTTETSYEQYF
d_call: TRBD2; v_call: TRBV2; clone_size: NA; j_call: TRBJ2-5; cdr3_nt: TGTGCCAGCAGTATAGCGGGAGAAGAGACCCAGTACTTC; cdr3_aa: CASSIAGEETQYF
d_call: NA; v_call: TRBV9; clone_size: NA; j_call: TRBJ2-2; cdr3_nt: TGTGCCAGCAGCGTAGGGGTAAGGGTTAGCGTCGGGGAGCTGTTTTTT; cdr3_aa: CASSVGVRVSVGELFF
d_call: TRBD1; v_call: TRBV11-2; clone_size: NA; j_call: TRBJ1-6; cdr3_nt: TGTGCCAGCAGCCTAGACAGGGCCTCCTATAATTCACCCCTCCACTTT; cdr3_aa: CASSLDRASYNSPLHF
d_call: NA; v_call: TRBV7-9; clone_size: NA; j_call: TRBJ2-7; cdr3_nt: TGTGCCAGCAGCTTAGGGGGACTTAAACTCTACGAGCAGTACTTC; cdr3_aa: CASSLGGLKLYEQYF
d_call: TRBD1; v_call: TRBV2; clone_size: NA; j_call: TRBJ1-4; cdr3_nt: TGTGCCAGCAGTGTCCCAACTCCAGGACAGGGAAGAGGGGAAAAACTGTTTTTT; cdr3_aa: CASSVPTPGQGRGEKLFF
d_call: NA; v_call: TRBV6-2/TRBV6-3; clone_size: few; j_call: TRBJ1-5; cdr3_nt: TGTGCCAGCAGTTACTCCAGGGCCAATCAGCCCCAGCATTTT; cdr3_aa: CASSYSRANQPQHF
d_call: TRBD1; v_call: TRBV3-1/TRBV3-2; clone_size: NA; j_call: TRBJ1-4; cdr3_nt: TGTGCCAGCAGCCAAGATTCGGGTGACAGGGGACTGTTTTTT; cdr3_aa: CASSQDSGDRGLFF
d_call: NA; v_call: TRBV6-5; clone_size: few; j_call: TRBJ1-2; cdr3_nt: TGTGCCAGCAGTTCCCCAACACAGGGTTGGTATGGCTACACCTTC; cdr3_aa: CASSSPTQGWYGYTF
d_call: NA; v_call: TRBV28; clone_size: NA; j_call: TRBJ1-2; cdr3_nt: TGTGCCAGCAGGTATTATGGGGGCTTTGGCTATGGCTACACCTTC; cdr3_aa: CASRYYGGFGYGYTF
d_call: TRBD1; v_call: TRBV5-1; clone_size: NA; j_call: TRBJ2-1; cdr3_nt: TGCGCCAGCAGCTTGGGGGACAGGCGAAATGAGCAGTTCTTC; cdr3_aa: CASSLGDRRNEQFF
d_call: TRBD1; v_call: TRBV6-5; clone_size: NA; j_call: TRBJ2-5; cdr3_nt: TGTGCCAGCACCCAAACCCCGACAGGGGGTAAGACCCAGTACTTC; cdr3_aa: CASTQTPTGGKTQYF
d_call: NA; v_call: TRBV15; clone_size: NA; j_call: TRBJ1-3; cdr3_nt: TGTGCCACCAGCAGAGATCTTTCCTCTGGAAACACCATATATTTT; cdr3_aa: CATSRDLSSGNTIYF
d_call: TRBD1; v_call: TRBV11-2; clone_size: NA; j_call: TRBJ1-1; cdr3_nt: TGTGCCAGCAGCTTGGGACAGTACACTGAAGCTTTCTTT; cdr3_aa: CASSLGQYTEAFF
d_call: NA; v_call: TRBV5-5; clone_size: NA; j_call: TRBJ1-2; cdr3_nt: TGTGCCAGCAGCTTGTACGGGGACTTCTATGGCTACACCTTC; cdr3_aa: CASSLYGDFYGYTF
d_call: NA; v_call: TRBV7-9; clone_size: NA; j_call: TRBJ1-3; cdr3_nt: TGTGCCAGCAGCTTACCTGTAGGACTGGAGGGCTCTGGAAACACCATATATTTT; cdr3_aa: CASSLPVGLEGSGNTIYF
d_call: NA; v_call: TRBV3-1/TRBV3-2; clone_size: NA; j_call: TRBJ2-1; cdr3_nt: TGTGCCAGCAGCCAAGCTTTAGCCGTCACGGGGAATGAGCAGTTCTTC; cdr3_aa: CASSQALAVTGNEQFF
d_call: NA; v_call: TRBV6-5; clone_size: NA; j_call: TRBJ2-4; cdr3_nt: TGTGCCAGCAGTTACTCCCGGGAGTTGGCCAAAAACATTCAGTACTTC; cdr3_aa: CASSYSRELAKNIQYF
d_call: TRBD1; v_call: TRBV3-1/TRBV3-2; clone_size: NA; j_call: TRBJ2-3; cdr3_nt: TGTGCCACCGGGACAGTAGCCACAGATACGCAGTATTTT; cdr3_aa: CATGTVATDTQYF
d_call: NA; v_call: TRBV19; clone_size: NA; j_call: TRBJ1-6; cdr3_nt: TGTGCCAGTAGGGATGGGTCGGGATTCTATAATTCACCCCTCCACTTT; cdr3_aa: CASRDGSGFYNSPLHF
d_call: NA; v_call: TRBV7-8; clone_size: NA; j_call: TRBJ2-6; cdr3_nt: TGTGCCAGCAGCGCGAGCATCCCCTCATCTGGGGCCAACGTCCTGACTTTC; cdr3_aa: CASSASIPSSGANVLTF
d_call: NA; v_call: TRBV18; clone_size: NA; j_call: TRBJ2-3; cdr3_nt: TGTGCCAGCTCACCACGGAGGGGAGGCGCTTTTAATGATACGCAGTATTTT; cdr3_aa: CASSPRRGGAFNDTQYF
d_call: TRBD1; v_call: TRBV6-1; clone_size: NA; j_call: TRBJ1-2; cdr3_nt: TGTGCCAGCAGTTTGACAGGGAGCCACTATGGCTACACCTTC; cdr3_aa: CASSLTGSHYGYTF
d_call: NA; v_call: TRBV18; clone_size: NA; j_call: TRBJ1-4; cdr3_nt: TGTGCCAGCTCACCCGACTCAGGGTCACGCGAAAAACTGTTTTTT; cdr3_aa: CASSPDSGSREKLFF
d_call: NA; v_call: TRBV14; clone_size: NA; j_call: TRBJ1-1; cdr3_nt: TGTGCCAGCAGCCCTAAATTGGGAGGCGATGAAGCTTTCTTT; cdr3_aa: CASSPKLGGDEAFF
d_call: TRBD1; v_call: TRBV3-1/TRBV3-2; clone_size: NA; j_call: TRBJ2-5; cdr3_nt: TGTGCCAGCAGCCCTCCGGGACAGGGGGTTGGAGCCGAAGAGACCCAGTACTTC; cdr3_aa: CASSPPGQGVGAEETQYF
d_call: NA; v_call: TRBV29-1; clone_size: NA; j_call: TRBJ1-1; cdr3_nt: TGCAGCGTTGATTCCGGGATTGAAGCTTTCTTT; cdr3_aa: CSVDSGIEAFF
d_call: TRBD1; v_call: TRBV27; clone_size: NA; j_call: TRBJ1-5; cdr3_nt: TGTGCCAGCAGGGGAAACAGGGGACAGCCCCAGCATTTT; cdr3_aa: CASRGNRGQPQHF
d_call: TRBD2; v_call: TRBV27; clone_size: NA; j_call: TRBJ2-1; cdr3_nt: TGTGCCAGCAGTTTATCGGGTACTAGCGGGCATAGCCCGGAGTTCTTC; cdr3_aa: CASSLSGTSGHSPEFF
d_call: NA; v_call: TRBV10-1; clone_size: NA; j_call: TRBJ1-1; cdr3_nt: TGCGCCAGCACCCTGGGGAGGGCAGTTCTTCTGAACACTGAAGCTTTCTTT; cdr3_aa: CASTLGRAVLLNTEAFF
d_call: TRBD1; v_call: TRBV10-3; clone_size: NA; j_call: TRBJ1-3; cdr3_nt: TGTGCCATCAGTGGGACAGGGGTCACTGGAAACACCATATATTTT; cdr3_aa: CAISGTGVTGNTIYF
d_call: NA; v_call: TRBV5-1; clone_size: NA; j_call: TRBJ2-1; cdr3_nt: TGCGCCAGCAGCTCGGGAGTCTCGTACAATGAGCAGTTCTTC; cdr3_aa: CASSSGVSYNEQFF
d_call: NA; v_call: TRBV7-2; clone_size: NA; j_call: TRBJ2-7; cdr3_nt: TGTGCCAGCAGCTTTTACAGCTCCTACGAGCAGTACTTC; cdr3_aa: CASSFYSSYEQYF
d_call: NA; v_call: TRBV12-3/TRBV12-4; clone_size: NA; j_call: TRBJ1-6; cdr3_nt: TGTGCCAGCAGGAAGGGGTTCGCCCTCCACTTT; cdr3_aa: CASRKGFALHF
d_call: NA; v_call: TRBV20-1; clone_size: NA; j_call: TRBJ2-5; cdr3_nt: TGCAGTGCTAGTGGGCAGGGGGGCACGTCCCAGTACTTC; cdr3_aa: CSASGQGGTSQYF
d_call: NA; v_call: TRBV5-4; clone_size: NA; j_call: TRBJ1-4; cdr3_nt: TGTGCCAGCAGCCGCGACAGGAAAACTAATGAAAAACTGTTTTTT; cdr3_aa: CASSRDRKTNEKLFF
d_call: NA; v_call: TRBV10-3; clone_size: once; j_call: TRBJ1-1; cdr3_nt: TGTGCCACCAAAGCTAAGAGCGGGGGTAACACTGAAGCTTTCTTT; cdr3_aa: CATKAKSGGNTEAFF
d_call: NA; v_call: TRBV5-1; clone_size: NA; j_call: TRBJ2-1; cdr3_nt: TGCGCCAGCAGCTGGACGGAGGGTTTTGGAGCTGAGCAGTTCTTC; cdr3_aa: CASSWTEGFGAEQFF
d_call: TRBD2; v_call: TRBV7-2; clone_size: NA; j_call: TRBJ2-7; cdr3_nt: TGTGCCAGCAGCTTAGCGGGAGGGGTTAGCGAGCAGTACTTC; cdr3_aa: CASSLAGGVSEQYF
d_call: TRBD2; v_call: TRBV7-9; clone_size: NA; j_call: TRBJ2-5; cdr3_nt: TGTGCCAGCAGCATAGCGGGAGTAGGTGAGACCCAGTACTTC; cdr3_aa: CASSIAGVGETQYF
d_call: TRBD1; v_call: TRBV5-1; clone_size: NA; j_call: TRBJ1-1; cdr3_nt: TGCGCCAGCAGCTTGGGACAGGGCGAAGCTTTCTTT; cdr3_aa: CASSLGQGEAFF
d_call: NA; v_call: TRBV6-5; clone_size: once; j_call: TRBJ2-1; cdr3_nt: TGTGCCAGCTGGGTGGAGGGGAATGAGCAGTTCTTC; cdr3_aa: CASWVEGNEQFF
d_call: NA; v_call: TRBV6-5; clone_size: NA; j_call: TRBJ2-7; cdr3_nt: TGTGCCAGCAAAAAGGGGGGGAGTCGCTACGAGCAGTACTTC; cdr3_aa: CASKKGGSRYEQYF